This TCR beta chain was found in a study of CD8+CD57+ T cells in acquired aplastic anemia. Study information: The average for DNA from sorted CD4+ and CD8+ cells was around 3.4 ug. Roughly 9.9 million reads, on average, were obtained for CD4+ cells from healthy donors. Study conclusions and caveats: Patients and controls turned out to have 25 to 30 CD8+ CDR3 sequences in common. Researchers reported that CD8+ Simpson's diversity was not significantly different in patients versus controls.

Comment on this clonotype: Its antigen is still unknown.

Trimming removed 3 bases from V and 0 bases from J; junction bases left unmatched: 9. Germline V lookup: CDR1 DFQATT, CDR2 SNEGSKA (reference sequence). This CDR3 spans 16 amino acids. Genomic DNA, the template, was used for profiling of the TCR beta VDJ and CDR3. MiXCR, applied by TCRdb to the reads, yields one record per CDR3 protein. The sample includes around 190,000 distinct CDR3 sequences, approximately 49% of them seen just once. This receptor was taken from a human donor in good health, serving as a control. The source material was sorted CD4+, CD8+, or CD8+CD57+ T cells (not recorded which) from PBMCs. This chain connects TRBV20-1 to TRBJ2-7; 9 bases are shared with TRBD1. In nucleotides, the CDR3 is TGCAGTGCTAGCCCCTGGGGACAGGGCGACTCCTACGAGCAGTACTTC. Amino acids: CSASPWGQGDSYEQYF.